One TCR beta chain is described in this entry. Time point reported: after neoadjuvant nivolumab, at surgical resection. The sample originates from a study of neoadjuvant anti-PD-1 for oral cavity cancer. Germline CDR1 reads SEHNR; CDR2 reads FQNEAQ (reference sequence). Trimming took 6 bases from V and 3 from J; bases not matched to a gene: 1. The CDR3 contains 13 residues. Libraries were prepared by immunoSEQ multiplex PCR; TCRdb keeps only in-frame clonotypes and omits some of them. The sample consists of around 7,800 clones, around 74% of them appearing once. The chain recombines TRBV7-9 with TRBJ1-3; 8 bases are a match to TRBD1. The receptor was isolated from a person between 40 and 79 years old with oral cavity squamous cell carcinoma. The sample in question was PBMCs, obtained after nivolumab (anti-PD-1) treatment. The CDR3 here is CASRDRGGNTIYF. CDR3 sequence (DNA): TGTGCCAGCAGAGACAGGGGTGGAAACACCATATATTTT.